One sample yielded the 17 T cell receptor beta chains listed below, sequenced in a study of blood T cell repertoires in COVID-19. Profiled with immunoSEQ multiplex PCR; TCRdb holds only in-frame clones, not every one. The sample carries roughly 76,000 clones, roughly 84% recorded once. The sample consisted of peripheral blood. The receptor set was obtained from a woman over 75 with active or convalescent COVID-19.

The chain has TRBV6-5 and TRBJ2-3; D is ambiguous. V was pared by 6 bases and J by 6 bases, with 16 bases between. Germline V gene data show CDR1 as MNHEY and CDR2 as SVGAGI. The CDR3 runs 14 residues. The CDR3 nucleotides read TGTGCCAGCAGAGCCGGGTCCCCTGGGGATACGCAGTATTTT. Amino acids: CASRAGSPGDTQYF.

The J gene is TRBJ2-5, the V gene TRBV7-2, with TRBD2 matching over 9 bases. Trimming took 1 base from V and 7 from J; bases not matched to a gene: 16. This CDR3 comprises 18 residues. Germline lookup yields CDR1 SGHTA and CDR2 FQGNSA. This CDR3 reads CASSLGVRVSGGTGTQYF. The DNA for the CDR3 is TGTGCCAGCAGCTTAGGGGTACGGGTTAGCGGGGGCACAGGGACCCAGTACTTC. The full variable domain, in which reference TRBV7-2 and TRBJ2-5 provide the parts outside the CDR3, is GAGVSQSPSNKVTEKGKDVELRCDPISGHTALYWYRQSLGQGLEFLIYFQGNSAPDKSGLPSDRFSAERTGGSVSTLTIQRTQQEDSAVYLCASSLGVRVSGGTGTQYFGPGTRLLVL.

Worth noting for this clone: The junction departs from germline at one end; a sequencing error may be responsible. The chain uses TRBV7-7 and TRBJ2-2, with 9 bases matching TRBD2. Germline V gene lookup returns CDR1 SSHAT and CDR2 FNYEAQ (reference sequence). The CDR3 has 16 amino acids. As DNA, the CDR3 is TGTGCTAGCAGCTTAGAGGCGGGGGGGCTCCCCGGGGAGCTGTTTTTT. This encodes CASSLEAGGLPGELFF.

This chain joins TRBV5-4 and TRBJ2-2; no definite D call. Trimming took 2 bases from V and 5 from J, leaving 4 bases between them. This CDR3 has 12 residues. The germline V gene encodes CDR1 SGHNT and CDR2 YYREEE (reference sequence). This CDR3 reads CASSLSTGELFF. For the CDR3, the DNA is TGTGCCAGCAGCTTATCTACCGGGGAGCTGTTTTTT.

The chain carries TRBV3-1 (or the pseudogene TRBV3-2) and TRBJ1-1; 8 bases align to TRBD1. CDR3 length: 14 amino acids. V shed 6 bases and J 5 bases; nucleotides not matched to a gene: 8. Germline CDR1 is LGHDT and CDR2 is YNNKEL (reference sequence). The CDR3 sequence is CASRQRTGRTEAFF. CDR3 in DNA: TGTGCCAGCAGGCAACGGACAGGGCGAACTGAAGCTTTCTTT.

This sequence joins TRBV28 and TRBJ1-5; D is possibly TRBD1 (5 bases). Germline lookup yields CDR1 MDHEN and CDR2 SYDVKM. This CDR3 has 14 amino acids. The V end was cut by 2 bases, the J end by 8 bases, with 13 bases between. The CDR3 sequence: CASSLGALLEPQHF. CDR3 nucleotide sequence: TGTGCCAGCAGTTTAGGGGCGCTGTTGGAGCCCCAGCATTTT.

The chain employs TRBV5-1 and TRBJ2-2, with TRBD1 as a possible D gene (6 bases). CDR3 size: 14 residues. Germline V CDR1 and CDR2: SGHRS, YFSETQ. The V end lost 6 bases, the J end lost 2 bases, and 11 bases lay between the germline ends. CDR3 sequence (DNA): TGCGCCAGCAATGGGGGACATAACACCGGGGAGCTGTTTTTT. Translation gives CASNGGHNTGELFF.

The CDR3 region has the DNA TGTGCCAGCAGCCCTAGGGGGTCTGGCACAGATACGCAGTATTTT. Translation gives CASSPRGSGTDTQYF. V is TRBV11-2 and J is TRBJ2-3, with D maybe TRBD1 (6 bases). The CDR3 runs 15 residues. Looked up from germline, CDR1 is SGHAT and CDR2 is FQNNGV. Deletions cut 5 bases from V and 1 base from J, with 13 bases between.

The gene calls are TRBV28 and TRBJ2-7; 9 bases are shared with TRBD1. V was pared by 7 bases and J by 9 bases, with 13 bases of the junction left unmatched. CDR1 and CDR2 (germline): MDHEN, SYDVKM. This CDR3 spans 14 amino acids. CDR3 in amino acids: CASTLDRGAPGQYF. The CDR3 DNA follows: TGTGCCAGCACCCTAGACAGGGGGGCCCCCGGGCAGTACTTC.

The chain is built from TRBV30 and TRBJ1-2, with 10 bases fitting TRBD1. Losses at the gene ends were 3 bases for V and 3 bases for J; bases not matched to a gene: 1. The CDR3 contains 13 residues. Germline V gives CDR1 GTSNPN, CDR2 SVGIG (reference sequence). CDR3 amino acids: CAWRTGGDYGYTF. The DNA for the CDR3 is TGTGCCTGGAGGACAGGGGGCGACTATGGCTACACCTTC.

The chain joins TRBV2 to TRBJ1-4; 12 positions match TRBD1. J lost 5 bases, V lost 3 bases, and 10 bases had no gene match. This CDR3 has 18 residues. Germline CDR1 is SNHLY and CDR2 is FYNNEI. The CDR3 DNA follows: TGTGCCAGCAGTGAGATCGGGACAGGGGGCCTAGGGAATGAAAAACTGTTTTTT. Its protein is CASSEIGTGGLGNEKLFF.

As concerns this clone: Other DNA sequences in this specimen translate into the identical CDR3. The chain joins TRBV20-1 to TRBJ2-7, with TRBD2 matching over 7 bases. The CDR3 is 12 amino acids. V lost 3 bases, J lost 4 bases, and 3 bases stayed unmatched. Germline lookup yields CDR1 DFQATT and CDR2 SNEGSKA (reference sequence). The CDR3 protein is CSASGGGYEQYF. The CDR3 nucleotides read TGCAGTGCTAGTGGGGGGGGTTACGAGCAGTACTTC.

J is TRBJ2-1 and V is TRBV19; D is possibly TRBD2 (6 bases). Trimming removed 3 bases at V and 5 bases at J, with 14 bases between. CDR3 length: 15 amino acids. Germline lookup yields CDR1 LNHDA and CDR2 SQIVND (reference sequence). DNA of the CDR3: TGTGCCAGTAGTATGTCGCGGGGAAGCAACAATGAGCAGTTCTTC. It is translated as CASSMSRGSNNEQFF.

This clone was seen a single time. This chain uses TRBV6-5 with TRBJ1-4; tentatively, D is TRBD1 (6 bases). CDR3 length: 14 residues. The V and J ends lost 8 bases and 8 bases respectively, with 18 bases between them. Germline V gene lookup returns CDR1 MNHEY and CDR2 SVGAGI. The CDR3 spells CASSGGGLGEKLFF. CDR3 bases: TGTGCCAGCTCCGGGGGGGGCTTGGGAGAAAAACTGTTTTTT.

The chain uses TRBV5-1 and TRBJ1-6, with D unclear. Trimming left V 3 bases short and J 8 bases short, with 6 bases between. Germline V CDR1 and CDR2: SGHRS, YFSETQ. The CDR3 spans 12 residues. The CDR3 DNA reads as TGCGCCAGCAGCTGGGGAGATTCACCCCTCCACTTT. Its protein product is CASSWGDSPLHF.

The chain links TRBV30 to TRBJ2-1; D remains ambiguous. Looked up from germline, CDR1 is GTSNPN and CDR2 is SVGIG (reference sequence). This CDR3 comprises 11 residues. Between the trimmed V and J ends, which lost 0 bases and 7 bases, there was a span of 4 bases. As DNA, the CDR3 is TGTGCCTGGAGTGTAGCAAATGAGCAGTTCTTC. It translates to CAWSVANEQFF. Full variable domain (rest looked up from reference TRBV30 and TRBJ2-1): SQTIHQWPATLVQPVGSPLSLECTVEGTSNPNLYWYRQAAGRGLQLLFYSVGIGQISSEVPQNLSASRPQDRQFILSSKKLLLSDSGFYLCAWSVANEQFFGPGTRLTVL.

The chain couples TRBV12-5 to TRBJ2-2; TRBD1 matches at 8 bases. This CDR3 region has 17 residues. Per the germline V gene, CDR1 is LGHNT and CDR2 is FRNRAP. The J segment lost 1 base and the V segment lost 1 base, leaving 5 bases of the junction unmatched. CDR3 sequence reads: CASGLAFGTGNTGELFF. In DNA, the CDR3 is TGTGCTAGTGGTTTGGCCTTCGGGACAGGGAACACCGGGGAGCTGTTTTTT.